These 25 T cell receptor beta chains were sequenced from one sample in a study of T cell responses to AZD1222 COVID-19 vaccine. The repertoire was sequenced with immunoSEQ multiplex PCR; TCRdb's copy has only in-frame clones and lacks some. The table has around 47,000 clones, over 75% seen once. The specimen comprised peripheral blood, sampled 28 days after the second dose of the MenACWY control vaccine. The source of these receptors is an adult who received the MenACWY meningococcal vaccine as a control.

The chain recombines TRBV4-2 with TRBJ2-3; TRBD2 matches at 8 bases. Germline CDR1 and CDR2: LGHNA and YNFKEQ. This CDR3 has 17 residues. V lost 0 bases and J lost 2; bases outside the gene matches: 7. CDR3 nucleotides: TGTGCCAGCAGCCAAGATCGCCAGCGGGGGAACACAGATACGCAGTATTTT. Residues: CASSQDRQRGNTDTQYF.

The CDR3 sequence: CASRGVLYGYTF. CDR3 DNA: TGTGCCAGCAGGGGAGTGCTCTATGGCTACACCTTC. The V gene is TRBV2, the J gene TRBJ1-2; D not resolved. There are 12 residues in the CDR3. The V end lost 6 bases, the J end lost 4 bases, and 9 bases lay between the germline ends. CDR1 and CDR2 from the germline V gene are SNHLY and FYNNEI.

The chain has TRBV7-2 and TRBJ1-1, with TRBD1 as a possible D gene (5 bases). Trimming pared 5 bases from V and 2 bases from J, leaving 9 bases between. Germline V lookup: CDR1 SGHTA, CDR2 FQGNSA. The CDR3 is 13 amino acids. CDR3 sequence: CASSRGSNTEAFF. Written as DNA, the CDR3 is TGTGCCAGCAGCCGGGGGAGCAACACTGAAGCTTTCTTT.

The V gene is TRBV6-1, the J gene TRBJ1-1; D ambiguous. CDR1 is MNHNS and CDR2 is SASEGT in the germline V gene. There are 15 residues in the CDR3. The V end lost 2 bases, the J end lost 1 base, and 11 bases lay between the germline ends. The CDR3 protein is CASSESPSGNTEAFF. For the CDR3, the DNA is TGTGCCAGCAGTGAATCGCCCTCGGGGAACACTGAAGCTTTCTTT.

The chain joins TRBV11-3 to TRBJ2-7; D is perhaps TRBD2 (6 bases). CDR3 size: 13 residues. V was shortened by 2 bases and J by 6 bases, with 11 bases between the two germline ends. Germline V CDR1 and CDR2: SGHNT, YENEEA. The CDR3 reads CASSLRRGSEQYF. The CDR3, as DNA: TGTGCCAGCAGCTTACGTCGGGGGAGCGAGCAGTACTTC.

This clone was counted a single time. The chain carries TRBV6-5 and TRBJ1-2; a possible D gene is TRBD1 (6 bases). The CDR3 extends over 13 amino acids. Per the germline V gene, CDR1 is MNHEY and CDR2 is SVGAGI. V was shortened by 6 bases and J by 4 bases, with 12 bases between the two germline ends. The CDR3 sequence is CASRLQGGYGYTF. DNA of the CDR3: TGTGCCAGCAGGTTACAGGGCGGCTATGGCTACACCTTC.

The V and J genes are TRBV7-2 and TRBJ2-7, with TRBD2 identical over 8 bases. Germline V gives CDR1 SGHTA, CDR2 FQGNSA. V lost 1 base and J lost 3; bases outside the gene matches: 11. CDR3 length: 17 amino acids. The CDR3 DNA sequence: TGTGCCAGCAGCTTAGGTGGTGGTGGGACTAGGGGCTACGAGCAGTACTTC. This codes for CASSLGGGGTRGYEQYF.

The CDR3 reads CASTRDRTDTQYF. CDR3 sequence (DNA): TGCGCCAGCACCCGGGACCGCACAGATACGCAGTATTTT. V and J are TRBV5-1 and TRBJ2-3; tentatively, D is TRBD1 or TRBD2 (5 bases each). With 6 bases removed from V and 1 base from J, the gap between germline ends came to 9 bases. The CDR3 contains 13 residues. Germline V gene sequence: CDR1 SGHRS, CDR2 YFSETQ. Drawing the rest from reference TRBV5-1 and TRBJ2-3, the complete variable domain is KAGVTQTPRYLIKTRGQQVTLSCSPISGHRSVSWYQQTPGQGLQFLFEYFSETQRNKGNFPGRFSGRQFSNSRSEMNVSTLELGDSALYLCASTRDRTDTQYFGPGTRLTVL.

This clone was recorded at least ten times. J is TRBJ1-1 and V is TRBV5-1; possibly TRBD1 for D (5 bases). The V end was cut by 1 base, the J end by 1 base, with 14 bases between. CDR3 length: 16 residues. Germline CDR1 SGHRS, CDR2 YFSETQ. As DNA, the CDR3 is TGCGCCAGCAGCTTGCTAGGGTACGGGGCGAACACTGAAGCTTTCTTT. This codes for CASSLLGYGANTEAFF.

V is TRBV19 and J is TRBJ1-2; TRBD1 might be the D (6 bases). Per germline, CDR1 LNHDA and CDR2 SQIVND (reference sequence). V was cut by 9 bases and J by 4 bases, with 12 bases left in between. This CDR3 is 12 amino acids long. The CDR3 DNA reads as TGTGCCAGCACAGGGAGCCTCTATGGCTACACCTTC. This codes for CASTGSLYGYTF.

The chain recombines TRBV6-5 with TRBJ1-6, with D tentatively TRBD1 (5 bases). Germline V lookup: CDR1 MNHEY, CDR2 SVGAGI. V was clipped by 6 bases and J by 6 bases, with 15 bases between them. There are 15 residues in the CDR3. The CDR3 nucleotides are TGTGCCAGCAGGACAAGGGGTTTCCGTAATTCACCCCTCCACTTT. As protein: CASRTRGFRNSPLHF.

The rearrangement links TRBV4-1 to TRBJ1-2; 11 bases align to TRBD1. Germline values: CDR1 MGHRA, CDR2 YSYEKL. The J segment lost 1 base and the V segment lost 7 bases, leaving 5 bases of the junction unmatched. CDR3 size: 15 residues. CDR3 sequence: CASTGQGADNYGYTF. The CDR3 coding sequence is TGCGCCAGCACAGGACAGGGGGCCGATAACTATGGCTACACCTTC.

V usage is TRBV7-8 and J usage is TRBJ1-5; D gene unclear. V lost 1 base to trimming and J lost 1 base, with 5 bases between them. Per germline, CDR1 SGHVS and CDR2 FQNEAQ. The CDR3 length is 14 residues. CDR3 sequence: CASSLEASNQPQHF. The CDR3 DNA sequence: TGTGCCAGCAGCTTAGAAGCCAGCAATCAGCCCCAGCATTTT.

This chain joins TRBV19 and TRBJ1-1; D is possibly TRBD1 (6 bases). Germline V lookup: CDR1 LNHDA, CDR2 SQIVND (reference sequence). The CDR3 totals 14 residues. V lost 9 bases and J 7 bases, leaving 21 bases between the germline ends. For the CDR3, the DNA is TGTGCCAGCGTGAGTCCCACCAGGGGCCTTGAAGCTTTCTTT. Translated: CASVSPTRGLEAFF. Variable domain in full (rest from reference TRBV19 and TRBJ1-1): DGGITQSPKYLFRKEGQNVTLSCEQNLNHDAMYWYRQDPGQGLRLIYYSQIVNDFQKGDIAEGYSVSREKKESFPLTVTSAQKNPTAFYLCASVSPTRGLEAFFGQGTRLTVV.

This clone was seen just once. The chain joins TRBV14 to TRBJ2-7; D is unresolved. This CDR3 is 15 amino acids long. Germline V gene data show CDR1 as SGHDN and CDR2 as FVKESK. Trimming pared 4 bases from V and 5 bases from J, leaving 18 bases between. CDR3 sequence reads: CASSPLGGSYDEQYF. The CDR3 DNA reads as TGTGCCAGCAGCCCCCTTGGCGGCTCGTATGACGAGCAGTACTTC.

The V call is TRBV5-4, the J call TRBJ1-2; 7 nucleotides agree with TRBD1. Germline CDR1 and CDR2: SGHNT and YYREEE (reference sequence). Germline trimming cut 5 bases from V and 1 base from J; bases unmatched to any gene: 8. The CDR3 spans 15 residues. CDR3 nucleotide sequence: TGTGCCAGCAGGACCCCGGGACAGCATAACTATGGCTACACCTTC. This sequence encodes CASRTPGQHNYGYTF.

The chain is built from TRBV4-2 and TRBJ1-3; D remains ambiguous. Germline V gene lookup returns CDR1 LGHNA and CDR2 YNFKEQ. The CDR3 consists of 15 residues. The V and J ends lost 2 bases and 0 bases respectively, with 8 bases between them. The CDR3 sequence: CASSQTTSSGNTIYF. CDR3 DNA sequence: TGTGCCAGCAGCCAAACTACCTCCTCTGGAAACACCATATATTTT.

This clone was observed once. The chain carries TRBV4-1 and TRBJ1-3, with D perhaps matching TRBD1 (5 bases). Germline-derived CDR1 and CDR2 are MGHRA and YSYEKL. This CDR3 region has 18 residues. The V end was cut by 4 bases, the J end by 0 bases, with 19 bases between. The CDR3 DNA is TGCGCCAGCAGCCGGGGGACTATATTAGTTAGCTCTGGAAACACCATATATTTT. Its translation: CASSRGTILVSSGNTIYF.

This clone was observed a single time. V is TRBV28 and J is TRBJ2-7; 7 bases are shared with TRBD2. The germline V gene encodes CDR1 MDHEN and CDR2 SYDVKM. After removal of 8 bases from V and 0 bases from J, the junction contained 10 bases not matched to a gene. The CDR3 has 15 residues. Here the CDR3 reads CASGLELAASYEQYF. Written as DNA, the CDR3 is TGTGCCAGCGGGCTGGAGCTAGCGGCCTCCTACGAGCAGTACTTC.

This clone was found a few times. The chain couples TRBV5-1 to TRBJ1-1; D remains ambiguous. CDR1 and CDR2 (germline): SGHRS, YFSETQ. This CDR3 is built from 13 residues. Trimming removed 3 bases from V and 2 bases from J, with 8 bases in between. The chain's CDR3 is CASSSGLNTEAFF. DNA for the CDR3: TGCGCCAGCAGCTCAGGACTTAACACTGAAGCTTTCTTT.

This clone showed up just a few times. The rearrangement uses TRBV18 and TRBJ2-7; 7 positions agree with TRBD1. J lost 0 bases, V lost 3 bases, and 5 bases had no gene match. Germline CDR1 and CDR2: KGHSH and LQKENI. The CDR3 length is 15 residues. CDR3 region: CASSPSGTDSYEQYF. Here the CDR3 DNA reads TGTGCCAGCTCACCTTCCGGGACAGACTCCTACGAGCAGTACTTC.

Sample share makes this clone medium-sized (0.01 to 0.1%). The chain recombines TRBV29-1 with TRBJ1-1; D is perhaps TRBD1 (6 bases). Germline CDR1 is SQVTM and CDR2 is ANQGSEA. This CDR3 comprises 13 residues. Between the trimmed V and J ends, which lost 6 bases and 5 bases, there was a span of 16 bases. The CDR3 reads CSVGSGTRTEAFF. In DNA, the CDR3 is TGCAGCGTAGGCTCCGGGACACGGACTGAAGCTTTCTTT.

This chain connects TRBV27 to TRBJ1-2; a possible D gene is TRBD1 (6 bases). The germline V gene encodes CDR1 MNHEY and CDR2 SMNVEV (reference sequence). The CDR3 loop spans 15 amino acids. The V and J ends lost 6 bases and 5 bases respectively, with 19 bases between them. Here the CDR3 reads CASRLGGRTQYGYTF. The CDR3 DNA reads as TGTGCCAGCAGATTAGGGGGGCGCACCCAATATGGCTACACCTTC.

The CDR3: CASSLNPGSSYNEQFF. The DNA for the CDR3 is TGTGCCAGCAGCCTAAACCCCGGGAGCTCCTACAATGAGCAGTTCTTC. The V call is TRBV7-2, the J call TRBJ2-1; tentatively, D is TRBD2 (6 bases). The CDR3 totals 16 residues. V shed 5 bases and J shed 0 bases, with 14 bases lying between them. Germline lookup yields CDR1 SGHTA and CDR2 FQGNSA. The whole variable domain, remainder taken from reference TRBV7-2 and TRBJ2-1, is GAGVSQSPSNKVTEKGKDVELRCDPISGHTALYWYRQSLGQGLEFLIYFQGNSAPDKSGLPSDRFSAERTGGSVSTLTIQRTQQEDSAVYLCASSLNPGSSYNEQFFGPGTRLTVL.

The chain uses TRBV5-1 and TRBJ2-1; the D call may be TRBD1 or TRBD2 (5 bases each). Germline V gene lookup returns CDR1 SGHRS and CDR2 YFSETQ. The CDR3 runs 14 residues. Trimming took 5 bases from V and 6 from J, leaving 15 bases between them. CDR3 nucleotide sequence: TGCGCCAGCAGTGGGATCAACGGGGCCAATGAGCAGTTCTTC. Amino acids: CASSGINGANEQFF.